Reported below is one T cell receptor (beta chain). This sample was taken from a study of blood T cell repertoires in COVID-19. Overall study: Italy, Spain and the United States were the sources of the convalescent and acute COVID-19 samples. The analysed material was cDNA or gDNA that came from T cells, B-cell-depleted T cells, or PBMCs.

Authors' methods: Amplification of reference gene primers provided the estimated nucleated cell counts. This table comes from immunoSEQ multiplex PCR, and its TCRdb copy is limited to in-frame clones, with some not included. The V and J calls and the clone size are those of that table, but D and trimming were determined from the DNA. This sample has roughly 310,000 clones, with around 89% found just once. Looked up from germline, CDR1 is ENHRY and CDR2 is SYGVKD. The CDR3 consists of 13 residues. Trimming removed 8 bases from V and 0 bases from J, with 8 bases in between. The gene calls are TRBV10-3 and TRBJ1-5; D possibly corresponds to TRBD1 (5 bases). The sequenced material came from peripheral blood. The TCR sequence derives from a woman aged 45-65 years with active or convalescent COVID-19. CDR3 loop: CAIGGTSNQPQHF. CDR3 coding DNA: TGTGCCATCGGGGGGACTAGCAATCAGCCCCAGCATTTT.